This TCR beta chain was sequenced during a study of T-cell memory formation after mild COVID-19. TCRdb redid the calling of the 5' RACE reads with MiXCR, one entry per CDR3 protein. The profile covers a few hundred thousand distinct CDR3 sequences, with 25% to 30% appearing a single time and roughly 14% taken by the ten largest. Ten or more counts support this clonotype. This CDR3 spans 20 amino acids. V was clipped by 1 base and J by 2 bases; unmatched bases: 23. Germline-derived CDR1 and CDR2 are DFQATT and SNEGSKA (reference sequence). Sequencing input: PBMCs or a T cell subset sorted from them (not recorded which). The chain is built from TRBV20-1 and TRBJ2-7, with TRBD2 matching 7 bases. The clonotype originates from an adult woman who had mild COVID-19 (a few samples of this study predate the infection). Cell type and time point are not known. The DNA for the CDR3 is TGCAGTGCTAGAGCACCCCGAACCCGGGACTACCGGGCGACGCCCTACGAGCAGTACTTC. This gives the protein CSARAPRTRDYRATPYEQYF.